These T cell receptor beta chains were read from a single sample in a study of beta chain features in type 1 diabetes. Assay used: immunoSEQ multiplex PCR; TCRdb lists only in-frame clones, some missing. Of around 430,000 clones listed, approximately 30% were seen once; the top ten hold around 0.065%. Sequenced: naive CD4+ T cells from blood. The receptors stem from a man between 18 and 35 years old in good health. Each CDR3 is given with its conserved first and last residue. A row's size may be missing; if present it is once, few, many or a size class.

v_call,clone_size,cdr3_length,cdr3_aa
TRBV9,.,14,CASSVSLAGTEQYF
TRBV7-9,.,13,CASSSGHPYEQYF
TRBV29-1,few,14,CSGRLAGTTDTQYF
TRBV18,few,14,CASLDRGRSYEQYF
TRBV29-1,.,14,CSATLNWQRLLEYF
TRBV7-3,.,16,CASSLTAGAGANVLTF
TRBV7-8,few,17,CASSLALRGRFNEKLFF
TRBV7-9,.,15,CASSRYRSSYNEQFF
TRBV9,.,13,CASSVGQYNEQFF
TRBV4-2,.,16,CASSQSQQLEGYGYTF
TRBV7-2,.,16,CASSLAPLATYNEQFF
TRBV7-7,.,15,CASSVVGVPYNEQFF
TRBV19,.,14,CASSIAKGNQPQHF
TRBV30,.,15,CAWSVLIRDPGELFF
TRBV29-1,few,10,CSVEEGKLFF